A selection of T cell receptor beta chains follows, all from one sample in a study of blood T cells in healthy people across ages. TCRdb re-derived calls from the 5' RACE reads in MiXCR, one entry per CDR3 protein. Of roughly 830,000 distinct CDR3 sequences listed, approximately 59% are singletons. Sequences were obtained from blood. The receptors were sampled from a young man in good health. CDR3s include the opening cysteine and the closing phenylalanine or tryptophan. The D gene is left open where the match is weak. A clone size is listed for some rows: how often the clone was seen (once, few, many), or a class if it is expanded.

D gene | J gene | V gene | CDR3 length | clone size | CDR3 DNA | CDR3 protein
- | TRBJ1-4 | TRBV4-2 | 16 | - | TGTGCCAGCAGCCAAGAATCGCAGGTTGTGGGTGAAAAACTGTTTTTT | CASSQESQVVGEKLFF
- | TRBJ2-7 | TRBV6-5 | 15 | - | TGTGCCACCAAAGGGGGTCGGGGGGCTAAGAGCGAGCAGTACTTC | CATKGGRGAKSEQYF
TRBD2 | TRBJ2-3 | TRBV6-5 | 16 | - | TGTGCCAGCAGTTACTCGAGGACTCAGACTAGCGGTACGCAGTATTTT | CASSYSRTQTSGTQYF
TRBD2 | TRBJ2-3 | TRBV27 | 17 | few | TGTGCCAGCAGTTTGGTACTAGCGGGGGGGTCGGCAGATACGCAGTATTTT | CASSLVLAGGSADTQYF
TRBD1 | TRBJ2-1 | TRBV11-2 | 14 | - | TGTGCCAGCAGCACCTGGGACAGGGTCCATGAGCAGTTCTTC | CASSTWDRVHEQFF
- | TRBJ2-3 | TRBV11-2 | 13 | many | TGTGCCAGCAGCCCCCCGGGCGCAGATACGCAGTATTTT | CASSPPGADTQYF
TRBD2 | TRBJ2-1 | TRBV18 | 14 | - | TGTGCCAGCTCACCAGCCGGGAGGGACAATGAGCAGTTCTTC | CASSPAGRDNEQFF
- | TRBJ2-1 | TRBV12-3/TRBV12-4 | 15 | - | TGTGCCAGCAGTTTAGGAGGCGGCCGAGAAGATGAGCAGTTCTTC | CASSLGGGREDEQFF
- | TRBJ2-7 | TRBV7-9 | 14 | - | TGTGCCAGCAGCCTCCCGGCGGTTGACTACGAGCAGTACTTC | CASSLPAVDYEQYF
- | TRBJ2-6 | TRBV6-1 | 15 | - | TGTGCCAGCAGTGTACAACTGTCTGGGGCCAACGTCCTGACTTTC | CASSVQLSGANVLTF
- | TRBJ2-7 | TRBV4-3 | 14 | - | TGCGCCAGCAGCTCAGTGGGTAACGCCTACGAGCAGTACTTC | CASSSVGNAYEQYF
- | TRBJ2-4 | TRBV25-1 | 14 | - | TGTGCCAGCAGTGAATCTTATCAGGGAAACATTCAGTACTTC | CASSESYQGNIQYF
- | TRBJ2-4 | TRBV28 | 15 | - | TGTGCCAGCAGTTCCCCCGGGGGCACCAAAAACATTCAGTACTTC | CASSSPGGTKNIQYF
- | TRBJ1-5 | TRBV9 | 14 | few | TGTGCCAGCAGCGTAGCACCAGGCAATCAGCCCCAGCATTTT | CASSVAPGNQPQHF
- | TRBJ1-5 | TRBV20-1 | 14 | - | TGCAGTGCTAGAGATGGGTGGAGCAATCAGCCCCAGCATTTT | CSARDGWSNQPQHF
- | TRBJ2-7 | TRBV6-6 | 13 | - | TGTGCCAGCAGTACAAACAGGGTCCACGAGCAGTACTTC | CASSTNRVHEQYF
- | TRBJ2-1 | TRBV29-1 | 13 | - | TGCAGCGTTGGGTCAGCTTCCTACAATGAGCAGTTCTTC | CSVGSASYNEQFF
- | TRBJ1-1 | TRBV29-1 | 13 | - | TGCAGCGTCGCTACAGGTGGGAACACTGAAGCTTTCTTT | CSVATGGNTEAFF
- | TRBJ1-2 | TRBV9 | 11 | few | TGTGCCAGCCAAAACCAGAGAGGCTACACCTTC | CASQNQRGYTF
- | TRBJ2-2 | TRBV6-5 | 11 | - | TGTGCCAGCAGGTCCCCGGGGGAGCTGTTTTTT | CASRSPGELFF
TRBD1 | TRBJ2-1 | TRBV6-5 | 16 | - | TGTGCCAGCAGAGACAGGGACGGAGAGTTATACAATGAGCAGTTCTTC | CASRDRDGELYNEQFF
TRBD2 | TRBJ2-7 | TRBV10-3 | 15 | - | TGTGCCATCAGTGAGTCGCCGGGAGGCACCTACGAGCAGTACTTC | CAISESPGGTYEQYF
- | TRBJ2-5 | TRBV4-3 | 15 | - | TGCGCCAGCAGCCAAGATTTGAAGGGCCGGGAGACCCAGTACTTC | CASSQDLKGRETQYF
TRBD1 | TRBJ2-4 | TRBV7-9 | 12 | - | TGTGCCAGCAGCGAGGGACAGCGCATTCAGTACTTC | CASSEGQRIQYF
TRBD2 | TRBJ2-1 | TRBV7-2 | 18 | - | TGTGCCAGCAGCTTAGACGGTCCGGGACTAGCAGTCTACAATGAGCAGTTCTTC | CASSLDGPGLAVYNEQFF
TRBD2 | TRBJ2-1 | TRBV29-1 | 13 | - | TGCAGCGTTTCACTAGCGACCTACAATGAGCAGTTCTTC | CSVSLATYNEQFF
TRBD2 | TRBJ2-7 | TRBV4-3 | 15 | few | TGCGCCAGCAGCGCGGAGCGGGGTAGCTCCTACGAGCAGTACTTC | CASSAERGSSYEQYF
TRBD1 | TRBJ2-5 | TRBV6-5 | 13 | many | TGTGCCAGCAGCCGGGACAGGGAGGAGACCCAGTACTTC | CASSRDREETQYF
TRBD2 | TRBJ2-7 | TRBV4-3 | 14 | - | TGCGCCAGCAGCCAAGCGGCGGGGGGCTACGAGCAGTACTTT | CASSQAAGGYEQYF
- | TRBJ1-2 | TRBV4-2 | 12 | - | TGTGCCAGCAGCTGGGACCTCTATGGCTACACCTTC | CASSWDLYGYTF
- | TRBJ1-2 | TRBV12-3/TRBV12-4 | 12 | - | TGTGCCAGCAGTCCGAATATATATGGCTACACCTTC | CASSPNIYGYTF
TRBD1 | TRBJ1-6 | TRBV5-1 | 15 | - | TGCGCCAGCAGCTCGGGGACAGAAACCAATTCACCCCTCCACTTT | CASSSGTETNSPLHF
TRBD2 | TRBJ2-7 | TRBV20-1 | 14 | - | TGCAGTGTCTACTTTAGCGGGGCGGCCTACGAGCAGTACTTC | CSVYFSGAAYEQYF
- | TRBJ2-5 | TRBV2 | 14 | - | TGTGCCATTCCCGCGGGGACCGCTCAAGAGGCCCAGTACTTC | CAIPAGTAQEAQYF
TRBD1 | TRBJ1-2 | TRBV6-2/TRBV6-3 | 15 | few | TGTGCCAGCAACCTCCTCACAGGGGCAGGCTATGGCTACACCTTC | CASNLLTGAGYGYTF
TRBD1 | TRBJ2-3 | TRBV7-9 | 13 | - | TGTGCCAGCAGCTTACACAGGGGAGATACGCAGTATTTT | CASSLHRGDTQYF
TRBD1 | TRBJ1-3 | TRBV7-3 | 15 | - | TGTGCCAGCAGCCCGACAGGGGGCGAAGGAAACACCATATATTTT | CASSPTGGEGNTIYF
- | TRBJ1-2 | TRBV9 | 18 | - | TGTGCCAGCAGCTTCCATCCCGGGACCGACTCCGAATACTATGGCTACACCTTC | CASSFHPGTDSEYYGYTF
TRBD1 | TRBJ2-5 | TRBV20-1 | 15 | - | TGCAGTGTTGAGCCGGGACAGGGGGCTGGCGAGACCCAGTACTTC | CSVEPGQGAGETQYF
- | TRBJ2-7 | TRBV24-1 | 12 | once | TGTGCCACCAGTGCCTGGAGCGGGGAGCAGTACTTC | CATSAWSGEQYF
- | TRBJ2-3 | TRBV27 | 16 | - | TGTGCCAGCAGTTGGACAGCTATGGCAGTGGCAGATACGCAGTATTTT | CASSWTAMAVADTQYF
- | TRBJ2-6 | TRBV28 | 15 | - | TGTGCCAGCAGGGTCAGGCACTCTGGGGCCAACGTCCTGACTTTC | CASRVRHSGANVLTF